This entry lists 30 T cell receptor beta chains sequenced from one sample in a study of T-cell reconstitution after alpha-beta-depleted transplantation in children (dated by TCRdb to about 2016). Read against the paper, the sample's treatment or condition label means: allogeneic hematopoietic cell transplantation with graft depleted of TCRalphabeta T cells and CD19 B cells. Libraries were prepared through PCR. The listed sequencing device is Illumina HiSeq 2500. TCR libraries were prepared with molecular barcoding, using unique molecular identifiers to normalize TCRbeta repertoire quantification. TCRdb trimmed the raw reads at Q25, called clones with MiXCR and kept productive beta chains. Here each entry gathers all rows of one CDR3 protein and keeps the most common genes and DNA. This sample gives 90,000 to 100,000 distinct CDR3 sequences in total; more than 20% of them show up just once. About 22% of the sample lies in the top ten.

This specimen was PBMCs, taken before TCRalphabeta/CD19-depleted stem cell transplant. The receptors were gathered from a boy aged 2 to 10 with acute lymphoblastic leukemia, due to receive a stem cell transplant.

The rearrangement joins TRBV27 to TRBJ2-7; D remains unclear. The germline V and J ends were trimmed by 5 bases and 4 bases, with 12 bases remaining between them. The CDR3 totals 13 residues. Germline loops: CDR1 MNHEY, CDR2 SMNVEV (reference sequence). Here the CDR3 reads CASSPGPLYEQYF. Here the CDR3 DNA reads TGTGCCAGCAGTCCCGGACCCCTATACGAGCAGTACTTC.

The chain couples TRBV7-2 to TRBJ2-7, with 7 bases that match TRBD2. Germline CDR1 reads SGHTA; CDR2 reads FQGNSA. The CDR3 length is 14 residues. With V trimmed by 4 bases and J by 6 bases, 9 bases remained unmatched. CDR3 DNA sequence: TGTGCCAGCAGCTATGGGGGAGGGCCAAGCGAGCAGTACTTC. This encodes CASSYGGGPSEQYF.

This clonotype was detected a few times. This CDR3 is CASSIPGQGPNEQFF. CDR3 in DNA: TGTGCCAGCAGTATTCCGGGACAGGGCCCCAATGAGCAGTTCTTC. The chain recombines TRBV2 with TRBJ2-1, with TRBD1 matching over 9 bases. The CDR3 contains 15 residues. V lost 5 bases to trimming and J lost 6 bases; unmatched junction nucleotides: 8. The V gene's germline CDR1 is SNHLY and CDR2 FYNNEI.

This chain joins TRBV7-2 and TRBJ2-7, with no clear D. Trimming removed 1 base from V and 3 bases from J, with 7 bases in between. This CDR3 has 13 amino acids. The germline gives CDR1 SGHTA, CDR2 FQGNSA. CDR3 in amino acids: CASSLVDDYEQYF. CDR3 nucleotide sequence: TGTGCCAGCAGCTTAGTAGATGACTACGAGCAGTACTTC.

This clonotype was seen only a few times. The V call is TRBV6-1, the J call TRBJ2-3; 9 bases fit TRBD2. V trimming: 5 bases; J trimming: 5 bases; junction bases outside the gene matches: 14. The CDR3 contains 17 residues. Per germline, CDR1 MNHNS and CDR2 SASEGT. CDR3 sequence reads: CASSPTSGGAGRDTQYF. The CDR3 nucleotides read TGTGCCAGCAGTCCGACTAGCGGAGGGGCCGGTAGAGATACGCAGTATTTT.

The chain recombines TRBV20-1 with TRBJ2-5; D is possibly TRBD2 (7 bases). Looked up from germline, CDR1 is DFQATT and CDR2 is SNEGSKA (reference sequence). Trimming stripped 5 bases from V and 7 bases from J, with 23 bases between. The CDR3 contains 15 residues. The DNA of the CDR3 is TGCAGTGCTTCGGGGAGGTCTAGCGGAGGGGGGACCCAGTACTTC. It yields the protein CSASGRSSGGGTQYF.

The genes are TRBV7-2 and TRBJ2-1, with no clear D. V dropped 0 bases and J dropped 6 bases, with 12 bases sitting between them. This CDR3 has 15 residues. Germline lookup yields CDR1 SGHTA and CDR2 FQGNSA. For the CDR3, the DNA is TGTGCCAGCAGCTTAGCACAAAATTCGGTCAATGAGCAGTTCTTC. The encoded protein is CASSLAQNSVNEQFF.

The chain is built from TRBV3-1 and TRBJ1-3, with TRBD1 matching over 9 bases. V shed 0 bases and J 7 bases; nucleotides not matched to a gene: 4. The germline V gene has CDR1 LGHDT and CDR2 YNNKEL (reference sequence). CDR3 length: 15 residues. The CDR3 loop reads CASSQDGTGRNTIYF. CDR3 coding DNA: TGTGCCAGCAGCCAAGATGGGACAGGGAGGAACACCATATATTTT.

This clonotype was found a few times. In nucleotides, the CDR3 is TGCGCCAGCAGCCCGCTGTACGGGGGACAGGGCCGCAATGAGCAGTTCTTC. Translation: CASSPLYGGQGRNEQFF. The J gene is TRBJ2-1, the V gene TRBV4-3, with 9 bases fitting TRBD1. The CDR3 is 17 residues long. The V gene end was trimmed by 4 bases and the J gene end by 6 bases; junction bases not matched to a gene: 13. Germline V gene lookup returns CDR1 LGHNA and CDR2 YSLEER.

The gene calls are TRBV3-1 and TRBJ2-5; tentatively, D is TRBD1 or TRBD2 (5 bases each). V dropped 4 bases and J dropped 4 bases, with 10 bases sitting between them. There are 13 residues in the CDR3. In germline, CDR1 is LGHDT, CDR2 YNNKEL (reference sequence). The CDR3 DNA sequence: TGTGCCAGCAGCCGGGGGTGGCGAGAGACCCAGTACTTC. Amino acid sequence: CASSRGWRETQYF.

The J gene is TRBJ1-1, the V gene TRBV7-8, with a tentative D call TRBD1 (5 bases). With 5 bases removed from V and 3 bases from J, the gap between germline ends came to 13 bases. The CDR3 is 14 amino acids. Germline V CDR1 and CDR2: SGHVS, FQNEAQ. The DNA of the CDR3 is TGTGCCAGCAGCCCCACGGGGGTACACACTGAAGCTTTCTTT. Translated, it gives CASSPTGVHTEAFF.

This clonotype was seen at least ten times. V gene TRBV10-3 combines with J gene TRBJ2-2, with no clear D. CDR3 length equals 14 residues. The V end lost 3 bases, the J end lost 6 bases, and 11 bases lay between the germline ends. Per germline, CDR1 ENHRY and CDR2 SYGVKD. CDR3 sequence: CAISDTGEAGELFF. As DNA, the CDR3 is TGTGCCATCAGTGATACCGGAGAGGCCGGGGAGCTGTTTTTT.

The table lists this clonotype with a few counts. The chain has TRBV7-6 and TRBJ2-5; weak D call: TRBD2 (6 bases). The CDR3 loop spans 15 amino acids. Germline V gene sequence: CDR1 SGHVS, CDR2 FNYEAQ. V lost 1 base and J 5 bases, leaving 14 bases between the germline ends. CDR3 sequence (DNA): TGTGCCAGCAGCTTAGGACTTCGGAGGGAGGAGACCCAGTACTTC. Translation gives CASSLGLRREETQYF. Combining the CDR3 with reference TRBV7-6 and TRBJ2-5 gives the whole variable domain GAGVSQSPRYKVTKRGQDVALRCDPISGHVSLYWYRQALGQGPEFLTYFNYEAQQDKSGLPNDRFSAERPEGSISTLTIQRTEQRDSAMYRCASSLGLRREETQYFGPGTRLLVL.

This clonotype showed up many times. This chain connects TRBV5-6 to TRBJ2-7; 9 nucleotides agree with TRBD1. Germline values: CDR1 SGHDT, CDR2 YYEEEE. The CDR3 consists of 15 residues. V lost 4 bases and J lost 3; bases outside the gene matches: 8. Written as DNA, the CDR3 is TGTGCCAGCAGCAGACGGACAGGGGCGGGCTACGAGCAGTACTTC. Amino acid sequence: CASSRRTGAGYEQYF.

In this sample, this clonotype turned up many times. The rearrangement links TRBV20-1 to TRBJ2-1, with 10 bases fitting TRBD2. After removal of 6 bases from V and 4 bases from J, the junction contained 6 bases not matched to a gene. The V gene's germline CDR1 is DFQATT and CDR2 SNEGSKA (reference sequence). The CDR3 runs to 14 residues. The DNA of the CDR3 is TGCAGTGCCCCAGAGCGGGAGGGGTACAATGAGCAGTTCTTC. This translates into CSAPEREGYNEQFF.

The chain employs TRBV7-3 and TRBJ2-1; a possible D gene is TRBD2 (5 bases). The CDR3 extends over 15 amino acids. Germline CDR1 reads SGHTA; CDR2 reads FQGTGA. Trimming pared 0 bases from V and 5 bases from J, leaving 11 bases between. The CDR3 DNA is TGTGCCAGCAGCTTAACGTCGGCCGGGGACAATGAGCAGTTCTTC. It is translated as CASSLTSAGDNEQFF.

The V gene is TRBV9, the J gene TRBJ2-1, with D unresolved. Deletions cut 1 base from V and 4 bases from J, with 9 bases between. The CDR3 has 14 residues. Germline V gene sequence: CDR1 SGDLS, CDR2 YYNGEE. The CDR3 nucleotides read TGTGCCAGCAGCGTAAATGTCGATTACAATGAGCAGTTCTTC. Its protein is CASSVNVDYNEQFF.

This clonotype turned up a few times. This chain joins TRBV2 and TRBJ2-5; 8 bases fit TRBD2. The CDR3 has 15 amino acids. Trimming cost V 3 bases and J 3 bases; bases outside gene matches: 6. The V gene's germline CDR1 is SNHLY and CDR2 FYNNEI. CDR3 loop: CASSDAGTREETQYF. CDR3 DNA sequence: TGTGCCAGCAGTGACGCCGGGACTAGGGAAGAGACCCAGTACTTC.

Of note for this clonotype: In this CDR3 the conserved last residue, phenylalanine or tryptophan, is missing, so a read error is likely. The chain joins TRBV5-1 to TRBJ2-1, with D maybe TRBD1 (7 bases). CDR1 is SGHRS and CDR2 is YFSETQ in the germline V gene. The V end was cut by 4 bases, the J end by 7 bases, with 18 bases between. The CDR3 sequence is 15 residues long. CDR3 sequence (DNA): TGCGCCAGCAGCCCGGGGGACAGAAAGGGTAATGAGCAGTTCTTA. Translated, it gives CASSPGDRKGNEQFL.

The gene calls are TRBV7-9 and TRBJ2-5; D may be TRBD2 (6 bases). Trimming stripped 10 bases from V and 0 bases from J, with 24 bases between. Germline assignment: CDR1 SEHNR and CDR2 FQNEAQ (reference sequence). CDR3 length: 17 residues. The CDR3 DNA reads TGTGCCACAGCAGGTGGTAGCGGAGGGTTGTACCAAGAGACCCAGTACTTC. It encodes CATAGGSGGLYQETQYF.

In this sample, this clonotype turned up many times. The J gene is TRBJ2-1, the V gene TRBV12-3 or TRBV12-4; TRBD2 is a possible D gene (5 bases). This CDR3 is built from 14 residues. V lost 9 bases, J lost 10 bases, and 22 bases lay in between. The CDR3 coding sequence is TGTGCCAGTTCCCTAAGCGGACCCAACGGGGAGCAGTTCTTC. It specifies CASSLSGPNGEQFF.

This clonotype was counted a few times. CDR3 sequence reads: CASSQWGQRDEQFF. The CDR3, as DNA: TGTGCCAGCAGCCAATGGGGACAAAGAGATGAGCAGTTCTTC. The gene calls are TRBV3-1 and TRBJ2-1; tentatively, D is TRBD1 (6 bases). With 2 bases removed from V and 8 bases from J, the gap between germline ends came to 13 bases. The CDR3 has 14 residues. From germline, CDR1 is LGHDT and CDR2 YNNKEL (reference sequence).

The chain recombines TRBV6-4 with TRBJ2-6; no reliable D call. Germline values: CDR1 MRHNA, CDR2 SNTAGT. The CDR3 contains 16 residues. Trimming took 0 bases from V and 0 from J, leaving 6 bases between them. The CDR3 loop is CASSDSGGSGANVLTF. CDR3 DNA sequence: TGTGCCAGCAGTGACTCGGGCGGCTCTGGGGCCAACGTCCTGACTTTC.

The V and J genes are TRBV7-2 and TRBJ1-5; D may be TRBD1 (6 bases). CDR1 and CDR2 from the germline V gene are SGHTA and FQGNSA. The germline V and J ends were trimmed by 1 base and 1 base, with 11 bases remaining between them. This CDR3 is 16 amino acids long. In DNA, the CDR3 is TGTGCCAGCAGCTTAGTAGGGGGAGGGAGCAATCAGCCCCAGCATTTT. It yields the protein CASSLVGGGSNQPQHF.

This rearrangement joins TRBV28 to TRBJ2-5; the D call may be TRBD1 or TRBD2 (5 bases each). In germline, CDR1 is MDHEN, CDR2 SYDVKM. V was trimmed by 5 bases and J by 4 bases, leaving 20 bases between them. This CDR3 spans 16 amino acids. CDR3 loop: CASSRPVIGAGETQYF. The CDR3 DNA reads as TGTGCCAGCAGTCGCCCAGTCATAGGGGCGGGAGAGACCCAGTACTTC. The whole variable domain, remainder taken from reference TRBV28 and TRBJ2-5, is DVKVTQSSRYLVKRTGEKVFLECVQDMDHENMFWYRQDPGLGLRLIYFSYDVKMKEKGDIPEGYSVSREKKERFSLILESASTNQTSMYLCASSRPVIGAGETQYFGPGTRLLVL.

The gene calls are TRBV5-5 and TRBJ2-1; the D gene is possibly TRBD1 (6 bases). This CDR3 contains 13 residues. The germline V gene encodes CDR1 SGHKS and CDR2 YYEKEE (reference sequence). The V and J ends lost 2 bases and 6 bases respectively, with 9 bases between them. The CDR3 DNA reads as TGTGCCAGCAGCTTTCCAGGGGCCAATGAGCAGTTCTTC. It is translated as CASSFPGANEQFF.

This clonotype has more than one count but fewer than ten. The gene calls are TRBV29-1 and TRBJ2-7; D unresolved. With 7 bases removed from V and 7 bases from J, the gap between germline ends came to 32 bases. The length of the CDR3 is 17 residues. The germline gives CDR1 SQVTM, CDR2 ANQGSEA. In nucleotides, the CDR3 is TGCAGCGCCATGATCGTCCTACAGCGACATACCTCTTTGGAGCAGTACTTC. This encodes CSAMIVLQRHTSLEQYF.

This chain links TRBV7-9 with TRBJ1-5; 7 nucleotides match TRBD1. Germline CDR1 SEHNR, CDR2 FQNEAQ (reference sequence). The CDR3 spans 16 residues. The junction had 11 bases not matched to a gene; V was cut back by 5 bases and J by 4 bases. The CDR3 sequence: CASSPTGGQTNQPQHF. The CDR3, as DNA: TGTGCCAGCAGCCCCACGGGGGGACAGACAAATCAGCCCCAGCATTTT.

This clonotype was detected many times. The CDR3 loop reads CASSRDPKKNIQYF. CDR3 coding DNA: TGTGCCAGCAGTCGCGATCCTAAAAAAAACATTCAGTACTTC. This chain links TRBV12-3 or TRBV12-4 with TRBJ2-4; D is unresolved. V was trimmed by 5 bases and J by 4 bases, leaving 12 bases between them. The CDR3 is 14 amino acids.

This clonotype came up once. The chain recombines TRBV5-1 with TRBJ2-1; TRBD1 matches at 9 bases. This CDR3 region has 15 residues. Looked up from germline, CDR1 is SGHRS and CDR2 is YFSETQ. V gave up 2 bases and J gave up 5 bases; unmatched junction bases: 5. The CDR3 DNA follows: TGCGCCAGCAGCTTTGGACAGGGGAATCACAATGAGCAGTTCTTC. Translated, it gives CASSFGQGNHNEQFF.